This section outlines one TCR beta chain sequence together with its context. Its antigen remains unidentified. The data were obtained in a study of CD8 T cells in ankylosing spondylitis. Findings of the study overall: Disease-linked clones were reportedly significantly enriched in matched ankylosing spondylitis synovial fluid. It appeared that ankylosing spondylitis blood was characterized by a TCR beta motif of seven or eight highly homologous variants. Earlier studies detected some motif variants in reactive arthritis synovial fluid and blood.

The CDR3 loop spans 14 amino acids. The V end was cut by 3 bases, the J end by 1 base, with 7 bases between. Germline V CDR1 and CDR2: SGHRS, YFSETQ. TCRdb passed the 5' RACE reads through MiXCR, listing each CDR3 protein once. Of about 540,000 distinct CDR3 sequences listed, over 9.5% are singletons. The sequence derives from a male donor with ankylosing spondylitis. The sequenced sample was blood, either unsorted or a sorted T cell fraction (not recorded which). V and J are TRBV5-1 and TRBJ2-2; D unclear. For the CDR3, the DNA is TGCGCCAGCAGCTCTGTAGGGAACACCGGGGAGCTGTTTTTT. Translated: CASSSVGNTGELFF.